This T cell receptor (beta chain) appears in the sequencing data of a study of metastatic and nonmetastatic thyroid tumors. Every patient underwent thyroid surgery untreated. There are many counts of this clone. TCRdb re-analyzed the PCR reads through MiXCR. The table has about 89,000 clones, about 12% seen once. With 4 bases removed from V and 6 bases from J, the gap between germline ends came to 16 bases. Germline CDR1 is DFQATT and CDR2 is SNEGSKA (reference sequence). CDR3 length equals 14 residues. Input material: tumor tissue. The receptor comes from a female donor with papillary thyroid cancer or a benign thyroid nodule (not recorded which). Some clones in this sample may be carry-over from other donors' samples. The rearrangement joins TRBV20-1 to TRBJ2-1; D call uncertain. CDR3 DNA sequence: TGCAGTGCTACCCCCTCCCGAGCCACCAATGAGCAGTTCTTC. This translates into CSATPSRATNEQFF.